The clone carrying this TCR beta chain was seen many times. The antigen remains unidentified. TCRdb recomputed calls from the RACE reads with MiXCR, one row per CDR3 protein. The data hold roughly 130,000 distinct CDR3 sequences, with approximately 8.3% observed a single time. This entry comes from a study of human T cells and chemical hapten exposure. The time point denotes: healthy volunteer bleed at 2 weeks. Unfractionated whole blood yielded total RNA. The ends were cut back, 2 bases at V and 1 base at J, with 5 bases in the middle. CDR3 length: 13 amino acids. The V gene's germline CDR1 is SEHNR and CDR2 FQNEAQ (reference sequence). Study-wide results and caveats: DPC sensitization produced no change in TCRs with frequency above 1 in 1000.

The gene calls are TRBV7-9 and TRBJ1-1; D gene uncertain. This TCR was recovered from a male donor in good health. Some clones in this sample may be carry-over from other donors' samples. Sequencing used whole blood. As DNA, the CDR3 is TGTGCCAGCAGCTTACCGTCGAACACTGAAGCTTTCTTT. This encodes CASSLPSNTEAFF.